This is a list of T cell receptor beta chains from one sample in a study of CD8 T cells in Susac syndrome. MiXCR, applied by TCRdb to the immunoSEQ multiplex PCR reads, yields one record per CDR3 protein. Altogether 100,000 or so distinct CDR3 sequences are present, 92% being singletons, with the ten largest covering roughly 0.14%. Sequencing input: CD4+ T cells from PBMCs. These receptors originate from a human donor in good health. The CDR3 runs from the conserved cysteine through the conserved F or W. A D gene is named only where the DNA matches it firmly. Size is stated for part of the rows, as once, few or many counts, or as a class when the clone is expanded.

TRBD1,TRBJ1-1,NA,TRBV6-2/TRBV6-3,CASSYTPDRARTEAFF,TGTGCCAGCAGTTACACCCCTGACAGGGCGAGGACTGAAGCTTTCTTT
TRBD2,TRBJ2-7,NA,TRBV20-1,CSANPTSGSATSSYF,TGCAGTGCCAACCCCACTAGCGGGAGCGCGACGAGCAGCTACTTC
NA,TRBJ1-1,NA,TRBV5-4,CASSSPGRFTEAFF,TGTGCCAGCAGCTCCCCCGGACGTTTCACTGAAGCTTTCTTT
NA,TRBJ1-5,NA,TRBV10-2,CASSELGQGIGSNQPQHF,TGCGCCAGCAGTGAGTTAGGGCAGGGGATCGGTAGCAATCAGCCCCAGCATTTT
NA,TRBJ1-4,NA,TRBV28,CASSLGRESNEKLFF,TGTGCCAGCAGTTTGGGGAGGGAGAGTAATGAAAAACTGTTTTTT
TRBD1,TRBJ1-5,NA,TRBV7-2,CASSLDSRQGQPQHF,TGTGCCAGCAGCTTAGATTCCAGACAGGGTCAGCCCCAGCATTTT
NA,TRBJ2-1,NA,TRBV11-2,CASRLGYNEQFF,TGTGCCAGCAGATTAGGATACAATGAGCAGTTCTTC
NA,TRBJ1-2,NA,TRBV2,CASSEAGVRNYGYTF,TGTGCCAGCAGTGAAGCTGGTGTCAGGAACTATGGCTACACCTTC
NA,TRBJ2-7,NA,TRBV30,CALNRAGQLYEQYF,TGTGCCTTAAATCGAGCGGGCCAGCTCTACGAGCAGTACTTC
TRBD1,TRBJ2-7,NA,TRBV20-1,CSANSPGQGGYEQYF,TGCAGTGCCAATTCGCCGGGACAGGGAGGCTACGAGCAGTACTTC
NA,TRBJ1-1,NA,TRBV2,CASSEDQGGFAEAFF,TGTGCCAGCAGTGAGGATCAGGGTGGATTTGCTGAAGCTTTCTTT
NA,TRBJ1-2,NA,TRBV7-8,CASSRRGDTGANYGYTF,TGTGCCAGCAGCCGTAGGGGCGATACAGGAGCTAACTATGGCTACACCTTC
NA,TRBJ2-7,NA,TRBV5-1,CASSYAAGERVLISYEQYF,TGCGCCAGCAGTTACGCGGCTGGTGAGCGGGTATTGATTTCCTACGAGCAGTACTTC
TRBD2,TRBJ2-1,few,TRBV5-6,CASSLGLAGDNEQFF,TGTGCCAGCAGCTTGGGACTAGCGGGAGACAATGAGCAGTTCTTC
TRBD1,TRBJ2-2,NA,TRBV29-1,CSVYRGYTGELFF,TGCAGCGTTTACAGGGGTTACACCGGGGAGCTGTTTTTT
NA,TRBJ1-1,NA,TRBV6-5,CASSLAPGQHEAFF,TGTGCCAGCAGTCTGGCCCCTGGACAGCATGAAGCTTTCTTT
NA,TRBJ1-1,NA,TRBV6-1,CASSEATNTEAFF,TGTGCCAGCAGTGAAGCAACTAACACTGAAGCTTTCTTT
NA,TRBJ2-5,NA,TRBV5-1,CASGEDSQETQYF,TGCGCCAGCGGCGAGGACAGCCAAGAGACCCAGTACTTC
NA,TRBJ1-2,once,TRBV10-2,CASSEHKLNYGYTF,TGCGCCAGCAGTGAACACAAATTGAACTATGGCTACACCTTC
NA,TRBJ2-4,NA,TRBV5-1,CASSLYRDDKNIQYF,TGCGCCAGCAGCTTGTACCGGGACGACAAAAACATTCAGTACTTC
NA,TRBJ1-2,NA,TRBV6-5,CASSYSSLYGYTF,TGTGCCAGCAGTTACTCGAGTCTCTATGGCTACACCTTC
TRBD1,TRBJ1-2,NA,TRBV5-1,CASSSAGTGGRHGYTF,TGCGCCAGCAGCTCGGCCGGGACAGGGGGCCGACATGGCTACACCTTC
TRBD1,TRBJ1-1,NA,TRBV19,CASSLTGQNTEAFF,TGTGCCAGTAGTTTGACAGGGCAGAACACTGAAGCTTTCTTT
TRBD1,TRBJ2-5,NA,TRBV11-2,CASSDRRTGLVETQYF,TGTGCCAGCAGCGATCGAAGGACAGGGTTGGTGGAGACCCAGTACTTC
TRBD1,TRBJ1-2,NA,TRBV12-3/TRBV12-4,CASRDGQGNYGYTF,TGTGCCAGCAGAGATGGACAGGGCAACTATGGCTACACCTTC
NA,TRBJ2-7,NA,TRBV20-1,CSAGGRGENEQYF,TGCAGTGCCGGGGGCAGGGGGGAGAACGAGCAGTACTTC
NA,TRBJ1-5,once,TRBV19,CASSSEAGDTVNQPQHF,TGTGCCAGTTCATCCGAGGCCGGGGACACCGTTAATCAGCCCCAGCATTTT
NA,TRBJ2-5,NA,TRBV20-1,CSARDRFPGRETQYF,TGCAGTGCTAGAGATCGTTTCCCAGGGAGAGAGACCCAGTACTTC
NA,TRBJ1-1,NA,TRBV6-2/TRBV6-3,CASSWVRIEGTEAFF,TGTGCCAGCAGTTGGGTACGAATTGAAGGGACTGAAGCTTTCTTT
TRBD1,TRBJ2-1,NA,TRBV7-9,CASTHQGDDNEQFF,TGTGCCAGCACCCATCAGGGGGACGACAATGAGCAGTTCTTC
NA,TRBJ2-1,NA,TRBV29-1,CSVSPLVGDEQFF,TGCAGCGTCTCCCCCCTAGTGGGGGATGAGCAGTTCTTC
TRBD1,TRBJ1-5,NA,TRBV5-4,CASSRGGGSGNQPQHF,TGTGCCAGCAGCCGAGGAGGGGGCAGTGGCAATCAGCCCCAGCATTTT
NA,TRBJ1-2,NA,TRBV7-8,CASGGRGYTF,TGTGCCAGCGGGGGCAGGGGCTACACCTTC
NA,TRBJ2-5,NA,TRBV20-1,CSVPPPGRVGEQYF,TGCAGTGTTCCCCCTCCGGGCCGAGTGGGGGAGCAGTACTTC
TRBD1,TRBJ1-4,NA,TRBV29-1,CSVDRVMGEKLFF,TGCAGCGTAGACAGGGTTATGGGCGAAAAACTGTTTTTT
TRBD1,TRBJ1-1,NA,TRBV9,CASGPDRVAFF,TGTGCCAGCGGTCCCGACAGGGTAGCTTTCTTT
NA,TRBJ1-1,NA,TRBV4-3,CASSHGGNTEAFF,TGCGCCAGCAGCCATGGTGGTAACACTGAAGCTTTCTTT
TRBD1,TRBJ2-7,NA,TRBV19,CASSSQSGTGTYEQYF,TGTGCCAGTAGTTCTCAATCCGGGACAGGGACCTACGAGCAGTACTTC
NA,TRBJ2-1,NA,TRBV20-1,CSAVLGGWEQFF,TGCAGTGCGGTCCTGGGTGGGTGGGAGCAGTTCTTC
TRBD1,TRBJ2-7,NA,TRBV29-1,CSVERQGQSYEQYF,TGCAGCGTTGAGAGACAGGGGCAGTCCTACGAGCAGTACTTC
NA,TRBJ2-3,once,TRBV6-5,CASRPDTLLTDTQYF,TGTGCCAGCAGACCGGACACCCTACTGACAGATACGCAGTATTTT
NA,TRBJ2-1,NA,TRBV6-2/TRBV6-3,CASSPSSNSHEQFF,TGTGCCAGCAGTCCCTCCTCTAATTCCCATGAGCAGTTCTTC
NA,TRBJ1-3,NA,TRBV18,CASSISDSGNTIYF,TGTGCCAGCTCAATATCGGACTCTGGAAACACCATATATTTT
NA,TRBJ2-7,NA,TRBV9,CASSVEAGSYEQYF,TGTGCCAGCAGCGTAGAGGCAGGATCCTACGAGCAGTACTTC
NA,TRBJ2-1,NA,TRBV20-1,CSAEGISQNEQFF,TGCAGTGCTGAGGGTATCTCCCAGAATGAGCAGTTCTTC
TRBD1,TRBJ2-1,NA,TRBV7-9,CASSATGQGYNEQFF,TGTGCCAGCAGCGCTACGGGACAGGGGTACAATGAGCAGTTCTTC
TRBD1,TRBJ1-1,NA,TRBV4-1,CASSRDRVMNTEAFF,TGCGCCAGCAGCCGGGACAGAGTAATGAACACTGAAGCTTTCTTT
NA,TRBJ2-7,NA,TRBV29-1,CSVKRGHSYEQYF,TGCAGCGTCAAAAGAGGGCATTCCTACGAGCAGTACTTC
NA,TRBJ2-2,NA,TRBV12-3/TRBV12-4,CASKNSANTGELFF,TGTGCCAGTAAGAATTCCGCGAACACCGGGGAGCTGTTTTTT
TRBD1,TRBJ2-5,NA,TRBV20-1,CSAKKRSQGEFQETQYF,TGCAGTGCTAAGAAGAGATCACAGGGGGAATTCCAAGAGACCCAGTACTTC
NA,TRBJ1-1,once,TRBV12-3/TRBV12-4,CASSLAQNGEAFF,TGTGCCAGCAGTTTAGCACAGAATGGGGAAGCTTTCTTT
TRBD2,TRBJ2-1,few,TRBV5-1,CASSLDGGSGNEQFF,TGTGCCAGCAGCTTGGACGGGGGGTCGGGCAATGAGCAGTTCTTC
TRBD1,TRBJ2-5,NA,TRBV7-7,CASSQKTGKETQYF,TGTGCCAGCAGCCAGAAGACAGGGAAAGAGACCCAGTACTTC
NA,TRBJ2-7,NA,TRBV3-1,CASSQVSLGGSYEQYF,TGTGCCAGCAGCCAAGTATCTCTGGGGGGATCCTACGAGCAGTACTTC
NA,TRBJ1-3,NA,TRBV7-2,CASSLSVPNTIYF,TGTGCCAGCAGCTTATCGGTGCCGAACACCATATATTTT
TRBD1,TRBJ1-1,NA,TRBV7-7,CASSADRVSEAFF,TGTGCTAGCAGCGCGGACAGGGTGAGTGAAGCTTTCTTT
NA,TRBJ1-1,NA,TRBV18,CASSPPRISGAAVTEAFF,TGTGCCAGCTCACCACCAAGGATATCAGGGGCCGCGGTCACTGAAGCTTTCTTT
NA,TRBJ2-3,NA,TRBV30,CAWSIRAGDTQYF,TGTGCCTGGAGCATACGAGCCGGGGATACGCAGTATTTT
NA,TRBJ2-7,NA,TRBV6-2/TRBV6-3,CASSLTGIWDEQYF,TGTGCCAGCAGTTTAACAGGGATCTGGGACGAGCAGTACTTC
TRBD2,TRBJ2-7,NA,TRBV29-1,CSVGLAYEQYF,TGCAGCGTTGGACTAGCTTACGAGCAGTACTTC